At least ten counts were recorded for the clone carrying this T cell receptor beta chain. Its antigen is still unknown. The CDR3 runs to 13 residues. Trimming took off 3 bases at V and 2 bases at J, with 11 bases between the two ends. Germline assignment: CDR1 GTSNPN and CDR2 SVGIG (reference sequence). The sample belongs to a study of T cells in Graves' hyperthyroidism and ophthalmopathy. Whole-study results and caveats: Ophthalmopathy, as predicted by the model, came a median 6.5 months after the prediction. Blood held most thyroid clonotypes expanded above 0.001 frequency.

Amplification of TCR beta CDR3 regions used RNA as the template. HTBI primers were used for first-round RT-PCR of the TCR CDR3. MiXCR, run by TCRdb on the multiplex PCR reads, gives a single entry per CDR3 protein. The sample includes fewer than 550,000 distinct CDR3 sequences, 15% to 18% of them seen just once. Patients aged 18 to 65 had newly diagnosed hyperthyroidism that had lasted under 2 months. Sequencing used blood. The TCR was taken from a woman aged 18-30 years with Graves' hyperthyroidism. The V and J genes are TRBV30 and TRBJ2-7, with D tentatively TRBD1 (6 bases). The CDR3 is CAWSRDMAYEQYF. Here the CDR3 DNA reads TGTGCCTGGAGCCGGGACATGGCCTACGAGCAGTACTTC. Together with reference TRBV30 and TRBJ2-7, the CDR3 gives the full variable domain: SQTIHQWPATLVQPVGSPLSLECTVEGTSNPNLYWYRQAAGRGLQLLFYSVGIGQISSEVPQNLSASRPQDRQFILSSKKLLLSDSGFYLCAWSRDMAYEQYFGPGTRLTVT.